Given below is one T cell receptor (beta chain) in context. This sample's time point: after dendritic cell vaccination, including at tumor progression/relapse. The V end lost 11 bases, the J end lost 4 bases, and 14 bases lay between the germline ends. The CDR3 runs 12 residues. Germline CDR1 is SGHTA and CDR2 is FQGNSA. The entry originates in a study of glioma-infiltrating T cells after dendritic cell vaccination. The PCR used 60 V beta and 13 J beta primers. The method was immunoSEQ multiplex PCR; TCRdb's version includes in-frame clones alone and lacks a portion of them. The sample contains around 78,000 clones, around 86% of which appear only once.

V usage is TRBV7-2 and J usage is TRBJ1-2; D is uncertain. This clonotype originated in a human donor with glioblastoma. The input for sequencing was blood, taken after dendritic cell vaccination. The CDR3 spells CAPAEGFYGYTF. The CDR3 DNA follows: TGTGCCCCAGCCGAGGGATTCTATGGCTACACCTTC.